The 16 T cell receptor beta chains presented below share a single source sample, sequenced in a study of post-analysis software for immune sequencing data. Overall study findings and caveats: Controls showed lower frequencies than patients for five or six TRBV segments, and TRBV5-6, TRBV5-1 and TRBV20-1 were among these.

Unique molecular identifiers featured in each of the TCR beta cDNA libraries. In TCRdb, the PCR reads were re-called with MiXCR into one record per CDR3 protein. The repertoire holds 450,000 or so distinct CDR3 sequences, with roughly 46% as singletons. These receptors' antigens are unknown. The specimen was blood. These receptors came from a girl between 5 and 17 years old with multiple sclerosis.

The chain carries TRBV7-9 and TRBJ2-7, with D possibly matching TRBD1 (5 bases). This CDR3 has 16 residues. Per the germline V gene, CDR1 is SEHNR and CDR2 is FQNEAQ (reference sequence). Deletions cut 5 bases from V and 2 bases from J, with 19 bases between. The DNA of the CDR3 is TGTGCCAGCAGCCCTCAGCCAGGGATAGGGACCTACGAGCAGTACTTC. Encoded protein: CASSPQPGIGTYEQYF.

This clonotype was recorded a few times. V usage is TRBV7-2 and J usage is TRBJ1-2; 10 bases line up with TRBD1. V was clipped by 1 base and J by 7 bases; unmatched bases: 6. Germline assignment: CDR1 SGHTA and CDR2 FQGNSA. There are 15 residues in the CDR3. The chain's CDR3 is CASSLDSGTGVGYTF. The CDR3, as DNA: TGTGCCAGCAGCTTAGATTCCGGGACAGGGGTTGGCTACACCTTC.

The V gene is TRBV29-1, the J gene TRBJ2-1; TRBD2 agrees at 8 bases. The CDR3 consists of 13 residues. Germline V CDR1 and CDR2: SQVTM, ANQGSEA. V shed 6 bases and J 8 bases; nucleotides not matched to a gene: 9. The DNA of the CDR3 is TGCAGCGTAAAGCGGGAGCACTCCCATGAGCAGTTCTTC. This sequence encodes CSVKREHSHEQFF.

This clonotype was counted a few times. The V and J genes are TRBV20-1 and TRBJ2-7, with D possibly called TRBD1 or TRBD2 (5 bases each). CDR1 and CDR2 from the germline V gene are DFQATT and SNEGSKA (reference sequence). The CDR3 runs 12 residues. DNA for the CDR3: TGCAGGGGGGATAGTAATGCCTACGAGCAGTACTTC. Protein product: CRGDSNAYEQYF.

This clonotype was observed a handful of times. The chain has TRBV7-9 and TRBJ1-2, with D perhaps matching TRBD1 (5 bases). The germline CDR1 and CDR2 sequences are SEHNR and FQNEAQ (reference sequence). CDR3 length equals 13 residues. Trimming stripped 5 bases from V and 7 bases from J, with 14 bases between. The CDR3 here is CASSTNGGTGYTF. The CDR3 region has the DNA TGTGCCAGCAGCACGAATGGGGGGACTGGCTACACCTTC.

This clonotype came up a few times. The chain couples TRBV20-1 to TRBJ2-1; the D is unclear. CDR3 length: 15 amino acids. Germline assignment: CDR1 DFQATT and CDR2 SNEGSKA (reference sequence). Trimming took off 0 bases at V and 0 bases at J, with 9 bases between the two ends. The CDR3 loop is CSARDGLFSYNEQFF. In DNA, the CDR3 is TGCAGTGCTAGAGACGGGCTATTCTCCTACAATGAGCAGTTCTTC.

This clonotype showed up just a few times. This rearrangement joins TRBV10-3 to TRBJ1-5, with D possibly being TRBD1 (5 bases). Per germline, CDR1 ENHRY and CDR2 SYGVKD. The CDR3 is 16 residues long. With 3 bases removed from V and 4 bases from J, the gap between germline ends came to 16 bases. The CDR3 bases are TGTGCCATCAGTGAAAGAAAAGCAGGGACTAATCAGCCCCAGCATTTT. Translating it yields CAISERKAGTNQPQHF.

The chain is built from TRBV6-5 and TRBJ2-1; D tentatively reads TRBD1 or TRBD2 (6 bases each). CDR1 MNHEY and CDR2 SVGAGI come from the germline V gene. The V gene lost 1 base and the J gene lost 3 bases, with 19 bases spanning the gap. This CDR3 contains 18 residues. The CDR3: CASSYYSRGGGYYNEQFF. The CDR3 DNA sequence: TGTGCCAGCAGTTACTACTCCAGGGGAGGCGGATACTACAATGAGCAGTTCTTC.

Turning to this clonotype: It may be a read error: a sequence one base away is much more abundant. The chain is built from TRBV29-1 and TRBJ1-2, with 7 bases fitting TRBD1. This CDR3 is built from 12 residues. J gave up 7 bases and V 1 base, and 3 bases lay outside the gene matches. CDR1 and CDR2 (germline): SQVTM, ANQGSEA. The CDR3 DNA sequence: TGCAGCGTTGAAGGGGACAGCTGTGGCTACACCTTC. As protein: CSVEGDSCGYTF. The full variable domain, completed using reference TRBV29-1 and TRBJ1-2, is SAVISQKPSRDICQRGTSLTIQCQVDSQVTMMFWYRQQPGQSLTLIATANQGSEATYESGFVIDKFPISRPNLTFSTLTVSNMSPEDSSIYLCSVEGDSCGYTFGSGTRLTVV.

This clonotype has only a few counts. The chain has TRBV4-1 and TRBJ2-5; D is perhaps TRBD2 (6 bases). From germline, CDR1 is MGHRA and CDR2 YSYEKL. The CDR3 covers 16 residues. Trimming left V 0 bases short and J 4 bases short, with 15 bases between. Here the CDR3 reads CASSQDRGSGRETQYF. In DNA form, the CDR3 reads TGCGCCAGCAGCCAAGATCGGGGGAGTGGGCGAGAGACCCAGTACTTC.

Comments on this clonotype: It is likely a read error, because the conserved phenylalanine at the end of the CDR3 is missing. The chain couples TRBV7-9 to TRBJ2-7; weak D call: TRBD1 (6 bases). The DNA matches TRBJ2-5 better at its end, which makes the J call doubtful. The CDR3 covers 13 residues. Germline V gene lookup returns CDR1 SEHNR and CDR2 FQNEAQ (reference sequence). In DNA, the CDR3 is TGTGCCAGCAAGGGAGCAGGGGAGGAGACCCAGTACCTC. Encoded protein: CASKGAGEETQYL.

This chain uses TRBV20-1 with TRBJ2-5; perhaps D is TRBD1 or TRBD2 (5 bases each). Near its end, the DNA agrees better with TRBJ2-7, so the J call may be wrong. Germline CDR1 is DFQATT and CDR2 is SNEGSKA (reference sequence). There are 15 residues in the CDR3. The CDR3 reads CSARDIVGGSYEQYF. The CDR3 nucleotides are TGCAGTGCTAGAGATATTGTTGGGGGATCCTACGAGCAGTACTTC.

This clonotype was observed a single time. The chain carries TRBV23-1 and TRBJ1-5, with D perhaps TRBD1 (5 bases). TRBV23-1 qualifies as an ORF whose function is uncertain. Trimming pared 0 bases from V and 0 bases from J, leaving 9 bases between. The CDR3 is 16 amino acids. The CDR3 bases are TGCGCCAGCAGTCAATCCTCGGGGGATAGCAATCAGCCCCAGCATTTT. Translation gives CASSQSSGDSNQPQHF.

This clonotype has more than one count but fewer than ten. CDR3: CATSRGTGTHYEQYF. CDR3 sequence (DNA): TGTGCCACCAGCAGAGGTACCGGCACCCACTACGAGCAGTACTTC. The rearrangement links TRBV15 to TRBJ2-7; no clear D. CDR1 LNHNV and CDR2 YYDKDF come from the germline V gene (reference sequence). The CDR3 is 15 residues long. Trimming pared 1 base from V and 3 bases from J, leaving 13 bases between.

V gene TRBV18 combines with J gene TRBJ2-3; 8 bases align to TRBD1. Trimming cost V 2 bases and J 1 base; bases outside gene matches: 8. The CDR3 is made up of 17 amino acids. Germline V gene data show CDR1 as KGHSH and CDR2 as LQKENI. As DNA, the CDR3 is TGTGCCAGCTCACCAACCGGGACAGGACTTCGCACAGATACGCAGTATTTT. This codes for CASSPTGTGLRTDTQYF.

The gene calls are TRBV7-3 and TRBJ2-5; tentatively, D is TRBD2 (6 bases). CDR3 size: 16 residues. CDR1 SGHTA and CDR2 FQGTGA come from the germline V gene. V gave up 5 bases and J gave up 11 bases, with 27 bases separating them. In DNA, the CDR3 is TGTGCCAGCAGCCAATATCCCCGCGGGGCCAACAATGAGCAGTACTTC. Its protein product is CASSQYPRGANNEQYF.